This TCR beta chain was captured in a study of blood T cell repertoires in COVID-19. About the study: From T cells, B-cell-depleted T cells, or PBMCs came the material, which was cDNA or gDNA.

V trimming: 4 bases; J trimming: 1 base; junction bases outside the gene matches: 5. Looked up from germline, CDR1 is SGHRS and CDR2 is YFSETQ. This CDR3 has 15 amino acids. The authors' processing: Amplification with reference gene primers provided the estimates of nucleated cell counts. Generated by immunoSEQ multiplex PCR, the TCRdb table keeps only in-frame clones and is missing some. V, J and clone size are those of that table, while D and trimming were read from the DNA. The table lists around 49,000 clones, roughly four fifths of them singletons. Material for sequencing was peripheral blood. The sequence derives from a woman aged 55 to 70 with acute or convalescent COVID-19. The chain recombines TRBV5-1 with TRBJ1-1, with 9 bases identical to TRBD1. DNA of the CDR3: TGCGCCAGCAGCAGCGGGACAGGGACGAACACTGAAGCTTTCTTT. It translates to CASSSGTGTNTEAFF.